A single sample gave rise to the 23 T cell receptor beta chains below, sequenced in a study of cytomegalovirus exposure and HLA in healthy donors. Vbeta (60) and Jbeta (13) primers were used in the PCR. Libraries were prepared by immunoSEQ multiplex PCR; TCRdb keeps only in-frame clonotypes and omits some of them. The table includes 90,000 to 120,000 clones, approximately 74% detected once. Input material: PBMCs. The receptors were sampled from a woman between 40 and 50 years old in good health and CMV-seropositive.

Only a few counts were recorded for this clone. This chain joins TRBV5-4 and TRBJ1-1, with D perhaps TRBD1 (5 bases). The V end was cut by 3 bases, the J end by 0 bases, with 15 bases between. CDR1 is SGHNT, CDR2 YYREEE, per germline (reference sequence). The CDR3 is 16 residues long. Written as DNA, the CDR3 is TGTGCCAGCAGCTGGGGGGGGGAAGCTATGAACACTGAAGCTTTCTTT. Translated: CASSWGGEAMNTEAFF. Combining the CDR3 with reference TRBV5-4 and TRBJ1-1 gives the whole variable domain ETGVTQSPTHLIKTRGQQVTLRCSSQSGHNTVSWYQQALGQGPQFIFQYYREEENGRGNFPPRFSGLQFPNYSSELNVNALELDDSALYLCASSWGGEAMNTEAFFGQGTRLTVV.

The rearrangement joins TRBV4-1 to TRBJ2-1; the match to TRBD2 covers 10 bases. The CDR3 has 17 residues. Germline assignment: CDR1 MGHRA and CDR2 YSYEKL. The V segment lost 1 base and the J segment 7 bases; nucleotides outside the gene matches: 10. For the CDR3, the DNA is TGCGCCAGCAGCCAAGGAGGTAGCGGGGGGCACGGTAATGAGCAGTTCTTC. It translates to CASSQGGSGGHGNEQFF.

V is TRBV5-1 and J is TRBJ2-2; 10 nucleotides agree with TRBD1. The V segment lost 7 bases and the J segment 3 bases; nucleotides outside the gene matches: 6. The CDR3 totals 15 residues. The V gene's germline CDR1 is SGHRS and CDR2 YFSETQ. CDR3 loop: CASGRGQGYTGELFF. CDR3 coding DNA: TGCGCCAGCGGTAGGGGACAGGGGTACACCGGGGAGCTGTTTTTT.

This clone was observed a single time. CDR3 nucleotide sequence: TGTGCCAGCAGCTTGGCGGCGGGGGGCAGGAGCGGGGAGCTGTTTTTT. Its protein product is CASSLAAGGRSGELFF. The chain combines TRBV5-4 with TRBJ2-2, with 8 bases that match TRBD2. CDR3 length: 16 amino acids. The V gene end was trimmed by 0 bases and the J gene end by 7 bases; junction bases not matched to a gene: 8. CDR1 and CDR2 (germline): SGHNT, YYREEE (reference sequence).

V usage is TRBV6-6 and J usage is TRBJ1-5; D ambiguous. This CDR3 region has 16 residues. V shed 7 bases and J shed 1 base, with 17 bases lying between them. Germline V lookup: CDR1 MNHNY, CDR2 SVGAGI (reference sequence). CDR3 DNA: TGTGCCAGCACCCCGGGGTCCCTCGTAAGCAATCAGCCCCAGCATTTT. Translated, it gives CASTPGSLVSNQPQHF.

This clone was found once. The CDR3 sequence: CASSQEARTSVPDTQYF. The CDR3 nucleotides read TGTGCCAGCAGCCAAGAGGCAAGGACTAGCGTCCCAGATACGCAGTATTTT. The V call is TRBV7-8, the J call TRBJ2-3, with TRBD2 matching over 9 bases. The CDR3 has 17 residues. The V segment lost 5 bases and the J segment 4 bases; nucleotides outside the gene matches: 13. Germline V lookup: CDR1 SGHVS, CDR2 FQNEAQ.

The chain uses TRBV5-1 and TRBJ1-6; TRBD1 is a possible D gene (6 bases). V gave up 0 bases and J gave up 0 bases, with 13 bases separating them. Germline CDR1 reads SGHRS; CDR2 reads YFSETQ. The length of the CDR3 is 18 residues. The CDR3 reads CASSLVGGQSSYNSPLHF. The CDR3 bases are TGCGCCAGCAGCTTGGTAGGGGGTCAGAGCTCCTATAATTCACCCCTCCACTTT.

The V and J genes are TRBV6-5 and TRBJ2-2, with D perhaps TRBD1 (6 bases). Trimming took 4 bases from V and 0 from J, leaving 12 bases between them. The CDR3 sequence is 16 residues long. Germline CDR1 MNHEY, CDR2 SVGAGI. The CDR3 DNA sequence: TGTGCCAGCAGTTTCGAGGGGGTGGCGAACACCGGGGAGCTGTTTTTT. It is translated as CASSFEGVANTGELFF.

The chain recombines TRBV6-1 with TRBJ2-5, with a tentative D call TRBD1 (6 bases). Deletions cut 6 bases from V and 1 base from J, with 9 bases between. The CDR3 sequence is 13 residues long. CDR1 and CDR2 from the germline V gene are MNHNS and SASEGT. CDR3 loop: CASSGQSQETQYF. DNA of the CDR3: TGTGCCAGCAGCGGACAGAGCCAAGAGACCCAGTACTTC.

This clone came up a few times. The chain carries TRBV27 and TRBJ1-6; D gene uncertain. V was cut by 6 bases and J by 10 bases, with 13 bases left in between. CDR1 is MNHEY, CDR2 SMNVEV, per germline (reference sequence). This CDR3 has 13 residues. CDR3 in amino acids: CASRQVPSSPLHF. CDR3 nucleotide sequence: TGTGCCAGCAGGCAGGTGCCCTCCTCACCCCTCCACTTT.

The rearrangement joins TRBV6-1 to TRBJ1-6; no clear D. The germline V gene has CDR1 MNHNS and CDR2 SASEGT. Deletions cut 2 bases from V and 6 bases from J, with 14 bases between. This CDR3 has 16 residues. CDR3 residues: CASSELEPVPNSPLHF. CDR3 nucleotides: TGTGCCAGCAGTGAATTGGAGCCGGTCCCTAATTCACCCCTCCACTTT.

The rearrangement uses TRBV7-2 and TRBJ1-5; D not resolved. Trimming removed 7 bases from V and 6 bases from J, with 10 bases in between. There are 12 residues in the CDR3. The germline V gene has CDR1 SGHTA and CDR2 FQGNSA. The CDR3 region is CASTNGVQPQHF. CDR3 nucleotides: TGTGCCAGCACCAACGGGGTTCAGCCCCAGCATTTT. The whole variable domain, filled in from reference TRBV7-2 and TRBJ1-5, reads GAGVSQSPSNKVTEKGKDVELRCDPISGHTALYWYRQSLGQGLEFLIYFQGNSAPDKSGLPSDRFSAERTGGSVSTLTIQRTQQEDSAVYLCASTNGVQPQHFGDGTRLSIL.

V usage is TRBV19 and J usage is TRBJ1-5; no clear D. Germline CDR1 LNHDA, CDR2 SQIVND (reference sequence). V was shortened by 6 bases and J by 0 bases, with 12 bases between the two germline ends. The CDR3 has 15 residues. This chain's CDR3 is CASRQPFYSNQPQHF. The DNA for the CDR3 is TGTGCCAGTAGACAGCCATTCTATAGCAATCAGCCCCAGCATTTT. Using reference TRBV19 and TRBJ1-5 for the parts outside the CDR3, the full variable domain is DGGITQSPKYLFRKEGQNVTLSCEQNLNHDAMYWYRQDPGQGLRLIYYSQIVNDFQKGDIAEGYSVSREKKESFPLTVTSAQKNPTAFYLCASRQPFYSNQPQHFGDGTRLSIL.

The gene calls are TRBV19 and TRBJ2-2; TRBD1 aligns across 8 bases. V shed 11 bases and J 7 bases; nucleotides not matched to a gene: 12. The CDR3 runs 14 residues. Germline CDR1 LNHDA, CDR2 SQIVND (reference sequence). CDR3 in amino acids: CAASSAGGIGELFF. The CDR3 nucleotides read TGTGCCGCTTCCTCGGCAGGGGGCATCGGGGAGCTGTTTTTT. The full variable domain, rest sourced from reference TRBV19 and TRBJ2-2, is DGGITQSPKYLFRKEGQNVTLSCEQNLNHDAMYWYRQDPGQGLRLIYYSQIVNDFQKGDIAEGYSVSREKKESFPLTVTSAQKNPTAFYLCAASSAGGIGELFFGEGSRLTVL.

This CDR3 reads CAWQREVSPNSPLHF. CDR3 nucleotides: TGTGCCTGGCAGAGGGAGGTCTCCCCAAATTCACCCCTCCACTTT. This rearrangement joins TRBV30 to TRBJ1-6; no clear D gene. With 5 bases removed from V and 7 bases from J, the gap between germline ends came to 18 bases. CDR1 is GTSNPN and CDR2 is SVGIG in the germline V gene (reference sequence). The CDR3 sequence is 15 residues long. The full variable domain, rest sourced from reference TRBV30 and TRBJ1-6, is SQTIHQWPATLVQPVGSPLSLECTVEGTSNPNLYWYRQAAGRGLQLLFYSVGIGQISSEVPQNLSASRPQDRQFILSSKKLLLSDSGFYLCAWQREVSPNSPLHFGNGTRLTVT.

The rearrangement joins TRBV6-5 to TRBJ1-2, with no clear D. The CDR3 runs 14 residues. V lost 6 bases to trimming and J lost 4 bases, with 15 bases between them. The germline V gene encodes CDR1 MNHEY and CDR2 SVGAGI. The CDR3 bases are TGTGCCAGCAGCCGCGGGGTCGGTACCTATGGCTACACCTTC. Translated: CASSRGVGTYGYTF.

This clone has just a few counts. The chain is built from TRBV4-1 and TRBJ2-1; weak D call: TRBD1 (5 bases). Trimming took 0 bases from V and 7 from J, leaving 13 bases between them. The germline gives CDR1 MGHRA, CDR2 YSYEKL. There are 15 residues in the CDR3. The chain's CDR3 is CASSQDRVFRNEQFF. The CDR3 DNA follows: TGCGCCAGCAGCCAAGACAGGGTCTTTAGGAATGAGCAGTTCTTC.

The rearrangement joins TRBV18 to TRBJ1-5, with 9 bases matching TRBD1. Germline trimming cut 5 bases from V and 1 base from J; bases unmatched to any gene: 3. The CDR3 length is 15 residues. The germline gives CDR1 KGHSH, CDR2 LQKENI. The chain's CDR3 is CASSSQGASNQPQHF. The CDR3 DNA reads as TGTGCCAGCTCATCACAGGGGGCGAGCAATCAGCCCCAGCATTTT. Variable domain in full (rest from reference TRBV18 and TRBJ1-5): NAGVMQNPRHLVRRRGQEARLRCSPMKGHSHVYWYRQLPEEGLKFMVYLQKENIIDESGMPKERFSAEFPKEGPSILRIQQVVRGDSAAYFCASSSQGASNQPQHFGDGTRLSIL.

The rearrangement joins TRBV30 to TRBJ1-1; 10 bases map to TRBD1. CDR3 length: 13 amino acids. The trim removed 0 bases at V and 6 bases at J, leaving 1 base unmatched. Germline CDR1 and CDR2: GTSNPN and SVGIG (reference sequence). The CDR3 region is CAWSVGTGAEAFF. CDR3 sequence (DNA): TGTGCCTGGAGTGTTGGGACAGGGGCTGAAGCTTTCTTT.

Notes on this clone: This is likely a read error, given that the CDR3 carries no conserved phenylalanine or tryptophan at its end. V gene TRBV4-1 combines with J gene TRBJ2-3, with 7 bases matching TRBD1. Germline loops: CDR1 MGHRA, CDR2 YSYEKL. The CDR3 covers 15 residues. CDR3 sequence (DNA): TGCGCCAGCAGCCCCGAGGGACAGACCAGGGATAAGCAGTATGTT. As protein: CASSPEGQTRDKQYV.

This clone appeared a single time. V gene TRBV6-5 combines with J gene TRBJ2-3, with 9 nucleotides matching TRBD2. The germline gives CDR1 MNHEY, CDR2 SVGAGI. The CDR3 length is 15 residues. V was clipped by 2 bases and J by 8 bases; unmatched bases: 8. The DNA of the CDR3 is TGTGCCAGCAGTTACGCTAGCGGGGCCTTCCCTACGCAGTATTTT. Its translation is CASSYASGAFPTQYF.

The chain combines TRBV15 with TRBJ2-3; no definite D call. Germline-derived CDR1 and CDR2 are LNHNV and YYDKDF (reference sequence). This CDR3 contains 13 residues. Trimming removed 0 bases from V and 5 bases from J, with 6 bases in between. CDR3: CATSRDVKDTQYF. CDR3 bases: TGTGCCACCAGCAGAGATGTTAAAGATACGCAGTATTTT.

The rearrangement joins TRBV10-3 to TRBJ2-7, with D possibly TRBD1 on 6 matching bases. The germline CDR1 and CDR2 sequences are ENHRY and SYGVKD. The CDR3 contains 16 residues. V lost 5 bases and J 4 bases, leaving 21 bases between the germline ends. CDR3 amino acids: CAISNKGQPFEYEQYF. The CDR3 DNA reads TGTGCCATCAGTAACAAAGGACAGCCTTTTGAATACGAGCAGTACTTC.